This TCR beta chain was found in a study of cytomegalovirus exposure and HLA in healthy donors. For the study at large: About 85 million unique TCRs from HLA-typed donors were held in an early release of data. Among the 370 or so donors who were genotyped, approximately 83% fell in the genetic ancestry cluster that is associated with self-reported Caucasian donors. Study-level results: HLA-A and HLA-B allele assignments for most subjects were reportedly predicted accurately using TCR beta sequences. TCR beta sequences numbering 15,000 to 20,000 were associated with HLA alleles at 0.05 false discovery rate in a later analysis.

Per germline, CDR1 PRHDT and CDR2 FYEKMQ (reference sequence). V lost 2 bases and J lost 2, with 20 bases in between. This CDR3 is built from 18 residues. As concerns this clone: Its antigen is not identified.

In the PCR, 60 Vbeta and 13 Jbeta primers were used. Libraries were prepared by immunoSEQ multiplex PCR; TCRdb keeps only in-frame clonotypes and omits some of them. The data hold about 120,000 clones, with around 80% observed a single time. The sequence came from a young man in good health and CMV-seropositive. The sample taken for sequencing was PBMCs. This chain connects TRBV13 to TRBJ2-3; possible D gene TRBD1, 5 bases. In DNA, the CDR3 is TGTGCCAGCAGCTTAAAATTTAATTACGGCAGGGTCACAGATACGCAGTATTTT. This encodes CASSLKFNYGRVTDTQYF. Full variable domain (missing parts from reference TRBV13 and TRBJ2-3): AAGVIQSPRHLIKEKRETATLKCYPIPRHDTVYWYQQGPGQDPQFLISFYEKMQSDKGSIPDRFSAQQFSDYHSELNMSSLELGDSALYFCASSLKFNYGRVTDTQYFGPGTRLTVL.